This T cell receptor (beta chain) is drawn from a study of blood T cell repertoires in COVID-19. Study summary: The study drew acute and convalescent COVID-19 samples from the United States, Italy and Spain.

One Seattle source followed patients from active infection through their disease course. This CDR3 has 16 amino acids. V trimming: 0 bases; J trimming: 5 bases; junction bases outside the gene matches: 6. The germline gives CDR1 SGHRS, CDR2 YFSETQ. Using immunoSEQ multiplex PCR, the repertoire was profiled, and TCRdb retains in-frame clones only, with some absent. The repertoire has 55,000 to 75,000 clones, roughly 72% of them found once; the top ten carry 4.8%. Sequencing used peripheral blood. The TCR comes from a woman aged 70-85 years with COVID-19, enrolled during active disease. The rearrangement links TRBV5-1 to TRBJ2-1; 9 nucleotides align to TRBD2. The CDR3 here is CASSLEVLAGNNEQFF. CDR3 DNA: TGCGCCAGCAGCTTGGAGGTACTAGCGGGTAACAATGAGCAGTTCTTC.